The next 32 T cell receptor beta chains were all read from a single sample in a study of CD8+CD57+ T cells in acquired aplastic anemia. The template for TCR beta VDJ and CDR3 sequence profiling was genomic DNA. From the reads, TCRdb called clonotypes with MiXCR, one entry per CDR3 protein. The sample lists 200,000 to 250,000 distinct CDR3 sequences, 40% to 50% occurring once. In patients chosen for sequencing, flow cytometry had shown CD8+CD57+ cell expansion. The sequenced sample consisted of sorted CD4+, CD8+, or CD8+CD57+ T cells (not recorded which) from PBMCs. The source of these receptors is a human donor with aplastic anemia.

The chain combines TRBV5-1 with TRBJ1-2; no definite D call. From germline, CDR1 is SGHRS and CDR2 YFSETQ. V was clipped by 0 bases and J by 3 bases, with 9 bases between them. The CDR3 contains 14 residues. This CDR3 is CASSLGGNDYGYTF. DNA for the CDR3: TGCGCCAGCAGCTTGGGCGGAAATGACTATGGCTACACCTTC.

Many counts were recorded for this clonotype. This chain joins TRBV7-9 and TRBJ2-1, with 7 bases identical to TRBD2. Per the germline V gene, CDR1 is SEHNR and CDR2 is FQNEAQ (reference sequence). J gave up 3 bases and V 3 bases, and 8 bases lay outside the gene matches. This CDR3 contains 16 residues. The CDR3 reads CASSFGLADFYNEQFF. The CDR3 bases are TGTGCCAGCAGCTTCGGGCTAGCGGACTTCTACAATGAGCAGTTCTTC.

This clonotype was observed a handful of times. CDR3 loop: CASSQVTGRYYYEQYF. The CDR3 nucleotides are TGTGCCAGCAGCCAAGTAACCGGGAGATATTACTACGAGCAGTACTTC. The chain employs TRBV3-1 and TRBJ2-7, with D tentatively TRBD2 (6 bases). The CDR3 is 16 amino acids. CDR1 and CDR2 from the germline V gene are LGHDT and YNNKEL (reference sequence). The V gene lost 1 base and the J gene lost 3 bases, with 16 bases spanning the gap.

This chain joins TRBV12-3 or TRBV12-4 and TRBJ2-5, with 7 bases identical to TRBD2. The V gene end was trimmed by 4 bases and the J gene end by 2 bases; junction bases not matched to a gene: 7. This CDR3 comprises 15 residues. This CDR3 is CASSYLAGLQETQYF. The CDR3 nucleotides are TGTGCCAGCAGTTATTTAGCGGGTTTACAAGAGACCCAGTACTTC.

As to this clonotype: This clone may be a read error of a much larger clone one base away. J is TRBJ1-2 and V is TRBV5-4; TRBD1 matches at 7 bases. The V gene's germline CDR1 is SGHNT and CDR2 YYREEE (reference sequence). This CDR3 has 14 residues. CDR3 protein: CAGSTPGTDYGYTF. The DNA of the CDR3 is TGTGCCGGCAGCACCCCCGGGACAGATTATGGCTACACCTTC.

This clonotype was observed a few times. The V and J genes are TRBV27 and TRBJ2-2; weak D call: TRBD1 (5 bases). The CDR3 is 12 amino acids. V was pared by 7 bases and J by 6 bases, with 9 bases between. The germline CDR1 and CDR2 sequences are MNHEY and SMNVEV (reference sequence). The CDR3 DNA is TGTGCCAGCAAGCAGGGCCCCGGGGAGCTGTTTTTT. Translation gives CASKQGPGELFF.

This clonotype was detected a few times. Being one base from a much bigger clone, this may be a read error. V gene TRBV19 combines with J gene TRBJ1-1, with a tentative D call TRBD1 (5 bases). In germline, CDR1 is LNHDA, CDR2 SQIVND (reference sequence). V lost 1 base, J lost 3 bases, and 12 bases lay in between. The length of the CDR3 is 15 residues. The CDR3 bases are TGTGCCAGTAGTATAGGGGACCTTTTTGACACTGAAGCTTTCTTT. Its protein is CASSIGDLFDTEAFF.

The chain couples TRBV12-5 to TRBJ2-2; 7 positions agree with TRBD2. Germline V CDR1 and CDR2: LGHNT, FRNRAP. Unmatched junction bases numbered 16, after V lost 2 bases and J lost 1 base. The CDR3 extends over 20 amino acids. This CDR3 is CASGLSLSSGSLKNTGELFF. CDR3 sequence (DNA): TGTGCTAGTGGTTTGAGCTTGAGTAGCGGGTCCCTAAAGAACACCGGGGAGCTGTTTTTT.

This clonotype was counted at least ten times. The chain has TRBV20-1 and TRBJ2-7, with 8 positions matching TRBD2. CDR1 is DFQATT, CDR2 SNEGSKA, per germline (reference sequence). V lost 0 bases to trimming and J lost 2 bases; unmatched junction nucleotides: 3. The CDR3 length is 14 residues. CDR3 residues: CSARDPAGAYEQYF. CDR3 in DNA: TGCAGTGCTAGAGACCCAGCGGGGGCCTACGAGCAGTACTTC.

About this clonotype: At one of its ends the junction is not consistent with the germline gene, which may arise from a read error. This sequence joins TRBV7-9 and TRBJ1-6; 10 bases line up with TRBD1. Germline CDR1 is SEHNR and CDR2 is FQNEAQ (reference sequence). The CDR3 has 16 residues. The CDR3 sequence is CASSRQGANYNSPLHF. The CDR3 coding sequence is TGTGCCAGCAGCCGACAGGGGGCTAACTATAACTCACCCCTCCACTTT. Together with reference TRBV7-9 and TRBJ1-6, the CDR3 gives the full variable domain: DTGVSQNPRHKITKRGQNVTFRCDPISEHNRLYWYRQTLGQGPEFLTYFQNEAQLEKSRLLSDRFSAERPKGSFSTLEIQRTEQGDSAMYLCASSRQGANYNSPLHFGNGTRLTVT.

This chain links TRBV9 with TRBJ2-5; D is possibly TRBD1 (6 bases). The CDR3 consists of 13 residues. V was cut by 0 bases and J by 3 bases, with 6 bases left in between. Germline V lookup: CDR1 SGDLS, CDR2 YYNGEE. The CDR3 here is CASSVGTEETQYF. The CDR3 DNA reads as TGTGCCAGCAGCGTAGGGACAGAAGAGACCCAGTACTTC.

This clonotype was counted at least ten times. This chain joins TRBV7-8 and TRBJ2-2; D gene ambiguous. The CDR3 runs 14 residues. V lost 5 bases, J lost 6 bases, and 13 bases lay in between. Germline CDR1 reads SGHVS; CDR2 reads FQNEAQ. DNA for the CDR3: TGTGCCAGCAGCCTCCGGACGGTTCCCGGGGAGCTGTTTTTT. Protein sequence: CASSLRTVPGELFF.

This clonotype appeared many times. This sequence joins TRBV20-1 and TRBJ1-4; 7 bases line up with TRBD1. CDR3 length: 16 residues. V lost 0 bases and J lost 2; bases outside the gene matches: 6. Germline assignment: CDR1 DFQATT and CDR2 SNEGSKA (reference sequence). CDR3 residues: CSARDLTGRTNEKLFF. CDR3 coding DNA: TGCAGTGCTAGAGACCTGACAGGGCGGACTAATGAAAAACTGTTTTTT.

A note on this clonotype: The conserved closing phenylalanine or tryptophan is absent in this CDR3, likely reflecting a read error. This sequence joins TRBV2 and TRBJ2-1; unclear D gene. Germline CDR1 reads SNHLY; CDR2 reads FYNNEI. Deletions cut 6 bases from V and 2 bases from J, with 14 bases between. The CDR3 extends over 15 amino acids. In nucleotides, the CDR3 is TGTGCCAGCAGCGACGGCTTAAACCCCTACAATGAGCAGTTCTCC. Amino acid sequence: CASSDGLNPYNEQFS.

This clonotype was picked up many times. V and J are TRBV27 and TRBJ1-1, with a tentative D call TRBD1 (5 bases). V was shortened by 5 bases and J by 1 base, with 11 bases between the two germline ends. Germline CDR1 is MNHEY and CDR2 is SMNVEV (reference sequence). This CDR3 has 14 residues. CDR3 sequence: CASSLETANTEAFF. CDR3 bases: TGTGCCAGCAGTCTAGAGACAGCGAACACTGAAGCTTTCTTT.

This clonotype was seen more than once but under ten times. The gene calls are TRBV30 and TRBJ2-1; TRBD1 agrees at 9 bases. Germline CDR1 and CDR2: GTSNPN and SVGIG (reference sequence). Trimming cost V 1 base and J 8 bases; bases outside gene matches: 6. The CDR3 runs 14 residues. The CDR3 DNA sequence: TGTGCCTGGAGTGCGGGACAGGGTTTCGATGAGCAGTTCTTC. Translated, it gives CAWSAGQGFDEQFF.

This clonotype was found once. The chain uses TRBV29-1 and TRBJ2-3; no definite D call. Germline CDR1 is SQVTM and CDR2 is ANQGSEA. This CDR3 is built from 11 residues. V dropped 5 bases and J dropped 1 base, with 4 bases sitting between them. DNA of the CDR3: TGCAGCGTTCGTCGCACAGATACGCAGTATTTT. Translated, it gives CSVRRTDTQYF.

This clonotype was observed many times. This chain connects TRBV4-1 to TRBJ2-1; 9 bases fit TRBD1. The junction had 8 bases not matched to a gene; V was cut back by 5 bases and J by 3 bases. Germline lookup yields CDR1 MGHRA and CDR2 YSYEKL. CDR3 size: 16 residues. The CDR3 region has the DNA TGCGCCAGCAGCACCGGGACAGGGTCCTACTACAATGAGCAGTTCTTC. Encoded protein: CASSTGTGSYYNEQFF.

This rearrangement joins TRBV5-8 to TRBJ1-1; D call uncertain. V was clipped by 3 bases and J by 1 base, with 16 bases between them. The CDR3 has 16 amino acids. CDR1 and CDR2 from the germline V gene are SGHTS and YDEGEE. The CDR3 bases are TGTGCCAGCAGCTATGGCTTACCTCGGGGGAACACTGAAGCTTTCTTT. Translating gives CASSYGLPRGNTEAFF.

This rearrangement joins TRBV4-3 to TRBJ2-3, with TRBD2 as a possible D gene (5 bases). Trimming removed 4 bases from V and 6 bases from J, with 17 bases in between. This CDR3 is 15 amino acids long. Germline assignment: CDR1 LGHNA and CDR2 YSLEER. The CDR3 here is CASSPGPNRGDTQYF. CDR3 in DNA: TGCGCCAGCAGCCCCGGGCCGAACCGCGGGGATACGCAGTATTTT.

This clonotype was picked up many times. The chain links TRBV15 to TRBJ2-7; D remains unclear. Trimming took 0 bases from V and 3 from J, leaving 9 bases between them. The CDR3 extends over 14 amino acids. Germline V CDR1 and CDR2: LNHNV, YYDKDF (reference sequence). The CDR3 spells CATSRDTNSYEQYF. DNA of the CDR3: TGTGCCACCAGCAGAGACACCAACAGCTACGAGCAGTACTTC.

This clonotype was seen at least ten times. The rearrangement links TRBV6-5 to TRBJ1-2; 8 bases match TRBD1. J gave up 8 bases and V 0 bases, and 2 bases lay outside the gene matches. CDR1 and CDR2 from the germline V gene are MNHEY and SVGAGI. This CDR3 has 13 amino acids. The CDR3 DNA is TGTGCCAGCAGTTACTCGCAGGGGGCGGGCTACACCTTC. This codes for CASSYSQGAGYTF.

Ten or more counts support this clonotype. V is TRBV3-1 and J is TRBJ1-6, with 7 nucleotides matching TRBD1. CDR3 size: 15 residues. CDR1 is LGHDT, CDR2 YNNKEL, per germline (reference sequence). Trimming cost V 4 bases and J 8 bases; bases outside gene matches: 8. The CDR3 reads CASSRTTRGDSPLHF. CDR3 in DNA: TGTGCCAGCAGCCGAACGACCAGGGGGGATTCACCCCTCCACTTT.

The V and J genes are TRBV19 and TRBJ1-5, with 7 bases identical to TRBD1. Trimming cost V 5 bases and J 8 bases; bases outside gene matches: 12. CDR1 is LNHDA, CDR2 SQIVND, per germline (reference sequence). CDR3 size: 15 residues. The CDR3 is CASSQAGTVMEPQHF. In DNA form, the CDR3 reads TGTGCCAGTAGTCAGGCCGGGACAGTAATGGAGCCCCAGCATTTT.

V and J are TRBV2 and TRBJ2-5; weak D call: TRBD1 (6 bases). The V end lost 10 bases, the J end lost 2 bases, and 20 bases lay between the germline ends. This CDR3 comprises 15 residues. Looked up from germline, CDR1 is SNHLY and CDR2 is FYNNEI. The CDR3 is CANRATRRKQETQYF. The CDR3 nucleotides are TGTGCCAACAGGGCCACGAGACGGAAACAAGAGACCCAGTACTTC.

The V call is TRBV15, the J call TRBJ2-3; D may match TRBD1 or TRBD2 (5 bases each). This CDR3 contains 17 residues. V was pared by 5 bases and J by 0 bases, with 18 bases between. Germline-derived CDR1 and CDR2 are LNHNV and YYDKDF (reference sequence). DNA for the CDR3: TGTGCCACCAGCGTTGGGGCGAGGGGAGATAGCACAGATACGCAGTATTTT. Translating it yields CATSVGARGDSTDTQYF.

The chain has TRBV20-1 and TRBJ1-2; maybe TRBD1 (5 bases). The CDR3 runs 13 residues. The germline V gene encodes CDR1 DFQATT and CDR2 SNEGSKA (reference sequence). Trimming shortened V by 1 base and J by 3 bases, and 9 bases separated the two germline ends. As DNA, the CDR3 is TGCAGTGCTAGAGGGGACGGACACTATGGCTACACCTTC. This codes for CSARGDGHYGYTF.

V is TRBV10-3 and J is TRBJ2-7, with D maybe TRBD2 (6 bases). Germline loops: CDR1 ENHRY, CDR2 SYGVKD. This CDR3 contains 13 residues. V was pared by 10 bases and J by 3 bases, with 16 bases between. The CDR3 DNA sequence: TGTGCCAGTGCGCGGGGACCGGGCTACGAGCAGTACTTC. This gives the protein CASARGPGYEQYF.

Concerning this clonotype itself: No conserved phenylalanine or tryptophan ends this CDR3, so it is likely a read error. The V call is TRBV6-1, the J call TRBJ2-7; possibly TRBD1 for D (6 bases). Germline V lookup: CDR1 MNHNS, CDR2 SASEGT. This CDR3 has 13 residues. The CDR3 sequence is CASSDTGPDEQYL. CDR3 sequence (DNA): TGCGCCAGCAGTGATACAGGGCCGGACGAGCAGTACCTC.

The rearrangement joins TRBV10-3 to TRBJ2-7, with TRBD2 as a possible D gene (7 bases). This CDR3 has 14 amino acids. The V end was cut by 10 bases, the J end by 0 bases, with 16 bases between. Germline-derived CDR1 and CDR2 are ENHRY and SYGVKD. Written as DNA, the CDR3 is TGTGCCAGTCGGGGGGAACAGGGCTCCTACGAGCAGTACTTC. Its translation is CASRGEQGSYEQYF.

The rearrangement links TRBV20-1 to TRBJ2-1; 14 nucleotides match TRBD2. This CDR3 spans 18 amino acids. With V trimmed by 0 bases and J by 7 bases, 11 bases remained unmatched. Germline assignment: CDR1 DFQATT and CDR2 SNEGSKA (reference sequence). The DNA for the CDR3 is TGCAGTGCTAGAGACCCCTCGACTAGCGGGAGGGAGAGGAATGAGCAGTTCTTC. This codes for CSARDPSTSGRERNEQFF.

The chain uses TRBV4-1 and TRBJ2-7, with 8 bases matching TRBD1. With 1 base clipped from V and 0 bases from J, the junction kept 5 bases outside the gene matches. This CDR3 comprises 16 residues. Germline V lookup: CDR1 MGHRA, CDR2 YSYEKL. The chain's CDR3 is CASSQGTGTSSYEQYF. CDR3 DNA: TGCGCCAGCAGCCAAGGGACAGGGACATCCTCCTACGAGCAGTACTTC.